The rows below give T cell receptor beta chains drawn from one sample of a study of CD8+CD57+ T cells in acquired aplastic anemia. TCRdb re-called the reads through MiXCR, storing one row per CDR3 protein. The table records more than 40,000 distinct CDR3 sequences, about two thirds of them present only once. The specimen was sorted CD4+, CD8+, or CD8+CD57+ T cells (not recorded which) from PBMCs. The source is a human donor in good health, serving as a control. The CDR3 runs from the conserved cysteine through the conserved F or W. Each record gives: J gene, clone size, D gene, V gene, CDR3 DNA, CDR3 protein. D genes are given only for firm matches. The size of a clone is reported for some rows only, either as once, few or many, or as a class for expanded clones.

TRBJ2-2 . . TRBV7-6 TGTGCTAGCAGCCCCGACAGAACCGGGGAGCTGTTTTTT CASSPDRTGELFF
TRBJ2-7 . . TRBV2 TGTGCCAGCAGTGAATTCAGATCGGGGGGCCACGAGCAGTACTTC CASSEFRSGGHEQYF
TRBJ2-1 . TRBD2 TRBV15 TGTGCCACCAGCAGAGATCGGGGGGGGCCTAACAATGAGCAGTTCTTC CATSRDRGGPNNEQFF
TRBJ2-1 medium-sized TRBD2 TRBV25-1 TGTGCCAGCAGTGGACCAAGAAAGATGTCTAGCGGGACTCTCTACAATGAGCAGTTCTTC CASSGPRKMSSGTLYNEQFF
TRBJ1-2 . . TRBV2 TGTGCCAGCAGGGGTCCGGACCAAAACTATGGCTACACCTTC CASRGPDQNYGYTF
TRBJ2-7 . TRBD2 TRBV9 TGTGCCAGCAGCGAAGCCCTAGCGGGGGGGCACTACGAGCAGTACTTC CASSEALAGGHYEQYF
TRBJ1-1 many . TRBV5-6 TGTGCCAGCAGCTTGGCGATGAGCCCTCAGCCGGACACTGAAGCTTTCTTT CASSLAMSPQPDTEAFF
TRBJ1-1 . . TRBV19 TGTGCCAGTAGTGTCTCTGACGGCGGAACTGAAGCTTTCTTT CASSVSDGGTEAFF
TRBJ2-7 . TRBD1 TRBV7-8 TGTGCCAGCAGCTTAGCGTGGTCAGGGGGAGAGCAGTACTTC CASSLAWSGGEQYF
TRBJ1-1 . . TRBV29-1 TGCAGCGCCGGGGTCCCTGAAGCTTTCTTT CSAGVPEAFF
TRBJ2-6 . . TRBV24-1 TGTGCCACCAGTGATGAGGACGGGACCGGGGCCAACGTCCTGACTTTC CATSDEDGTGANVLTF
TRBJ2-5 . TRBD2 TRBV10-3 TGTGCCATCAGTGAGGCGGGGGGGAAAGAGACCCAGTACTTC CAISEAGGKETQYF
TRBJ2-1 . TRBD2 TRBV11-2 TGTGCCAGCAGCTCCTTCGCGGGAGGGCCGAATGAGCAGTTCTTC CASSSFAGGPNEQFF
TRBJ1-5 . . TRBV4-1 TGCGCCAGCAGCCCCCAAGGGATTAGCAATCAGCCCCAGCATTTT CASSPQGISNQPQHF
TRBJ1-1 many . TRBV6-1 TGTGCCAGCAGCGCCGGTTACACTGAAGCTTTCTTT CASSAGYTEAFF
TRBJ2-1 . . TRBV12-5 TGTGCTAGTGGTTTGCTGGAATTCAATGAGCAGTTCTTC CASGLLEFNEQFF
TRBJ2-1 . TRBD2 TRBV10-2 TGCGCCAGCCGACTAGCGGGGCCAGGGAATGAGCAGTTCTTC CASRLAGPGNEQFF
TRBJ2-3 . TRBD1 TRBV11-1 TGTGCCAGCAGCGAGCGGACAGGGAGCACAGATACGCAGTATTTT CASSERTGSTDTQYF
TRBJ1-2 . . TRBV29-1 TGCAGCGTTGTTAGGGGGGTGGGTGGCTACACCTTC CSVVRGVGGYTF
TRBJ1-1 . TRBD1 TRBV19 TGTGCCAGTAGTACCCGCGGGACAGGGAGGGCTGAAGCTTTCTTT CASSTRGTGRAEAFF
TRBJ2-7 few TRBD2 TRBV7-2 TGTGCCAGCAGCTTTAGTAGCGGGGGGGACGAGCAGTACTTC CASSFSSGGDEQYF
TRBJ1-6 . . TRBV20-1 TGCAGTGCTAGGGCACCCGGGGTTAGGAATTCACCCCTCCACTTT CSARAPGVRNSPLHF